This paragraph covers one T cell receptor (beta chain) sequence. These data come from a study of shared clonotypes between healthy human individuals. Healthy and HIV-negative, the adult donors had no recent acute infections or vaccinations. The V end lost 5 bases, the J end lost 7 bases, and 15 bases lay between the germline ends. The CDR3 loop spans 13 amino acids. Germline CDR1 is SQVTM and CDR2 is ANQGSEA. Sequencing used immunoSEQ multiplex PCR; TCRdb keeps in-frame clones, though not all of them. The sample comprises a few hundred thousand clones, 60% to 70% of which are singletons, and 8.5% to 14% rests with the top ten.

The TCR sequence derives from a man between 25 and 39 years old in good health. Sequenced sample: memory CD4+ T cells sorted from blood. The sample's subset: CD45RA-negative fraction. The chain is built from TRBV29-1 and TRBJ2-1, with D possibly matching TRBD2 (5 bases). The CDR3 protein is CSVKGLGGNEQFF. In DNA form, the CDR3 reads TGCAGCGTTAAGGGCTTAGGAGGAAATGAGCAGTTCTTC.